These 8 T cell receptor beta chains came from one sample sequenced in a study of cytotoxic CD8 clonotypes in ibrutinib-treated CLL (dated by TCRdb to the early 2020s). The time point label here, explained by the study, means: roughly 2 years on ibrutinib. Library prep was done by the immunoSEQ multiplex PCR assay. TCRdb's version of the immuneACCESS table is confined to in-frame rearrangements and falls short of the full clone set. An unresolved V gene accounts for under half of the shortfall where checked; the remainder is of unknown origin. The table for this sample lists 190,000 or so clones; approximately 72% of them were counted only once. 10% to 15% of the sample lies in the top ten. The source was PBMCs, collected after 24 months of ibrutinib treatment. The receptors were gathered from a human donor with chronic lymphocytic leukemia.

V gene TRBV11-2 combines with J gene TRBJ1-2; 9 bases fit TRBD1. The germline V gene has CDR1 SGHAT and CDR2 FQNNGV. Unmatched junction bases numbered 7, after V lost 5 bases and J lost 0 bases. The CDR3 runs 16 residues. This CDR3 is CASSHGTGIPNYGYTF. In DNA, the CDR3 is TGTGCCAGCAGCCACGGGACAGGGATACCTAACTATGGCTACACCTTC.

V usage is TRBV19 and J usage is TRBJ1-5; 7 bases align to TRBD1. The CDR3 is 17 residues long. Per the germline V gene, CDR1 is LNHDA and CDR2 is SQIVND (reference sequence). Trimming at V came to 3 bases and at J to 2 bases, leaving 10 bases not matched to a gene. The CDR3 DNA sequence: TGTGCCAGTAGTATCCACGACAGGGCACGGGGCAATCAGCCCCAGCATTTT. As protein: CASSIHDRARGNQPQHF.

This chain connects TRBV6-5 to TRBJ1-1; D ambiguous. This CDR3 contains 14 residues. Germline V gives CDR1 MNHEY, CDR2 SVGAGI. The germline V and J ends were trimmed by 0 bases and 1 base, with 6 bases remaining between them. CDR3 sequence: CASSYSSTNTEAFF. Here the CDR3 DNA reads TGTGCCAGCAGTTACTCGTCCACGAACACTGAAGCTTTCTTT.

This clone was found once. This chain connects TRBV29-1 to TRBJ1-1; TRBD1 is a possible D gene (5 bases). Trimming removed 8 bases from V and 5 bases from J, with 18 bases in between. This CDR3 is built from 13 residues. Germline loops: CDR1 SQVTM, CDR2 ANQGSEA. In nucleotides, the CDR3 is TGCAGCACCACGACGGGGGGAGATACTGAAGCTTTCTTT. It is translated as CSTTTGGDTEAFF.

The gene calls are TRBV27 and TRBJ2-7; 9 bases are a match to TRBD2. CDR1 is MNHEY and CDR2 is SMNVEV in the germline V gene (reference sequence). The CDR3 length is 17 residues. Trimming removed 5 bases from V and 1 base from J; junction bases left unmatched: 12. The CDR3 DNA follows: TGTGCCAGCAGTCCCTTGTTGAGCGGGAGGCTATCCTACGAGCAGTACTTC. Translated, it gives CASSPLLSGRLSYEQYF.

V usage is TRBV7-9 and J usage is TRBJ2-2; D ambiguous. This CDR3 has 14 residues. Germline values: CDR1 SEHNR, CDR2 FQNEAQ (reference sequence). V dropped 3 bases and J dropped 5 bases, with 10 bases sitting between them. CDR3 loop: CASSFNPGTGELFF. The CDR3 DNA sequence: TGTGCCAGCAGCTTCAATCCCGGGACCGGGGAGCTGTTTTTT.

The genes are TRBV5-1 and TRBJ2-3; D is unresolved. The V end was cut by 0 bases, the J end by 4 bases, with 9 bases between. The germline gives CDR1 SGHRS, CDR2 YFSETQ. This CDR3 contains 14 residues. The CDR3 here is CASSLGGLSDTQYF. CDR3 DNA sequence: TGCGCCAGCAGCTTGGGCGGATTATCAGATACGCAGTATTTT.

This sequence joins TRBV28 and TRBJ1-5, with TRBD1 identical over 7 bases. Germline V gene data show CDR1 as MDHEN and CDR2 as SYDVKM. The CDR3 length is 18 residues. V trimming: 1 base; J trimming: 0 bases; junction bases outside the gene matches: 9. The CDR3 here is CASSLLEGQMNSNQPQHF. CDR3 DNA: TGTGCCAGCAGTTTATTGGAGGGACAGATGAATAGCAATCAGCCCCAGCATTTT.